The present TCR beta chain was sequenced within a study of T cell repertoires in cytomegalovirus infection. Across the study: Both CMV infection and a matching HLA type were indicated by public TCR beta signatures.

Turning to this clonotype: Its target is unknown.

Study-wide results and caveats: HLA-C-restricted CMV-specific TCR beta clonotypes prevailed in the ex vivo response. Cumulative public TCR beta family frequency identified carriers of CMV plus the relevant HLA.

The germline V and J ends were trimmed by 3 bases and 9 bases, with 18 bases remaining between them. The CDR3 runs 14 residues. TCRdb itself ran the reads through MiXCR, one entry per CDR3 protein. This sample has about 680,000 distinct CDR3 sequences, with 20% to 30% found just once. This clonotype was obtained from a human donor in good health (CMV status not recorded). Some clones in this sample may be carry-over from other donors' samples. Sequenced input: CD8+ T cells from PBMCs. The gene calls are TRBV12-3 or TRBV12-4 and TRBJ2-7; D is perhaps TRBD2 (7 bases). In DNA form, the CDR3 reads TGTGCCAGCAGTTTGGCGGGGGCGGACGAGTGGCAGTACTTC. It specifies CASSLAGADEWQYF.